This T cell receptor beta chain was profiled in a study of regulatory T cells in long-lasting Graves disease. Points from the study as a whole: Newly diagnosed disease favored TRBV20-1 and TRBJ2-1 over persistent disease.

Losses at the gene ends were 1 base for V and 5 bases for J; bases not matched to a gene: 5. The CDR3 has 15 amino acids. This clonotype was detected many times. The antigen is undetermined. Specified time point: newly diagnosed GD, antithyroid drugs for less than 3 months. With RNA extracted from PBMCs as input, the TCR library was made. Arm-PCR of CDR3 regions and iRepertoire HTBI primers were used to build TCR beta libraries. TCRdb re-derived calls from the multiplex PCR reads in MiXCR, one entry per CDR3 protein. The sample lists about 400,000 distinct CDR3 sequences; 15% were seen once. These data also featured in a second study, about T cells in Graves' hyperthyroidism and ophthalmopathy. That source notes: HTBI primers drove first-round RT-PCR of the TCR CDR3. Separation of ophthalmopathy from stable hyperthyroidism was achieved by a 13 V-J model. Onset of ophthalmopathy came a median roughly 6.4 months after the model predicted it.

This sequence joins TRBV12-3 or TRBV12-4 and TRBJ2-1; the match to TRBD2 covers 7 bases. This receptor was taken from a woman aged 40 to 50 with Graves disease. Source: peripheral blood mononuclear cells (PBMCs), taken at new diagnosis, from a patient treated with antithyroid drugs. The CDR3 reads CASSLDLAAHNEQFF. The DNA for the CDR3 is TGTGCCAGCAGTTTAGACCTAGCGGCGCACAATGAGCAGTTCTTC.